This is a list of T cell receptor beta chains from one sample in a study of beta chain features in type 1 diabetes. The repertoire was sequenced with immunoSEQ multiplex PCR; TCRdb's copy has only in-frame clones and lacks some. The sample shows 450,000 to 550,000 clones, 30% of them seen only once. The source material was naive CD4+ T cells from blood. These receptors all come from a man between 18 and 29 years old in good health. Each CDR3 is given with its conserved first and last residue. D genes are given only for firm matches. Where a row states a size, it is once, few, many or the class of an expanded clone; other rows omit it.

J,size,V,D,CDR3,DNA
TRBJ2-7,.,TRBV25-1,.,CASSDRIRGEQYF,TGTGCCAGCAGTGACCGGATCAGAGGGGAGCAGTACTTC
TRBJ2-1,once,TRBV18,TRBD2,CASSSRLADNEQFF,TGTGCCAGCTCATCTAGACTAGCGGACAATGAGCAGTTCTTC
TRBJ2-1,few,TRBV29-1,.,CSGENEQFF,TGCAGCGGGGAAAATGAGCAGTTCTTC
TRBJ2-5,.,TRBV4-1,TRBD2,CASSPTGSGNRETQYF,TGCGCCAGCAGTCCTACGGGTAGCGGGAACCGAGAGACCCAGTACTTC
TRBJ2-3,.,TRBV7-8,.,CASNPRGSRTDTQYF,TGTGCCAGCAACCCTCGTGGTAGCCGCACAGATACGCAGTATTTT
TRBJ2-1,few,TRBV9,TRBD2,CASSVASGHNEQFF,TGTGCCAGCAGCGTAGCTAGCGGACACAATGAGCAGTTCTTC
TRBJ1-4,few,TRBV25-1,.,CASSERHATNEKLFF,TGTGCCAGCAGTGAAAGACACGCAACTAATGAAAAACTGTTTTTT
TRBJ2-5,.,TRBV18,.,CASSPRQETQYF,TGTGCCAGCTCACCGAGGCAAGAGACCCAGTACTTC
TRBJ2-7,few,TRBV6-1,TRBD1,CASRDRNYEQYF,TGTGCCAGCAGGGACAGGAACTACGAGCAGTACTTC
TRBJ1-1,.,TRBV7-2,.,CASSSPGSAFF,TGTGCCAGCAGCTCTCCGGGTAGCGCTTTCTTT
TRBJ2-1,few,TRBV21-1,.,CASRKGCSYNEQFF,TGTGCCAGCAGAAAGGGCTGCTCCTACAATGAGCAGTTCTTC
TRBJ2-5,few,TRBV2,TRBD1,CASSEMGTGAETQYF,TGTGCCAGCAGTGAAATGGGGACAGGGGCGGAGACCCAGTACTTC
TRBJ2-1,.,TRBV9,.,CASSDRDVNNEQFF,TGTGCCAGCAGCGACAGAGACGTTAACAATGAGCAGTTCTTC
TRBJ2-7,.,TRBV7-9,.,CASSGGLAFSYEQYF,TGTGCCAGCAGTGGAGGGCTAGCGTTTTCCTACGAGCAGTACTTC
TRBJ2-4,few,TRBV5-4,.,CASSLSGVNIQYF,TGTGCCAGCAGCTTGTCAGGGGTAAACATTCAGTACTTC
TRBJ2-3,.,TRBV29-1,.,CSVRQGRATDTQYF,TGCAGCGTTCGACAGGGGAGGGCCACAGATACGCAGTATTTT
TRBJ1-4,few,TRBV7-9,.,CASSPSGLEGLSELFF,TGTGCCAGCAGCCCCTCGGGATTGGAAGGGCTTTCAGAACTGTTTTTT
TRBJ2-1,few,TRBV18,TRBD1,CASSMDRDYNEQFF,TGTGCCAGCTCCATGGACAGGGACTACAATGAGCAGTTCTTC
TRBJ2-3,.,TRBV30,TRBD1,CAWNSDRITDTQYF,TGTGCCTGGAACTCGGACAGGATCACAGATACGCAGTATTTT
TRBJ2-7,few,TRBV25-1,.,CASSEFGVYEQYF,TGTGCCAGCAGTGAATTTGGAGTCTACGAGCAGTACTTC
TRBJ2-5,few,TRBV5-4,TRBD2,CASSLIAGEWETQYF,TGTGCCAGCAGCTTGATAGCGGGAGAATGGGAGACCCAGTACTTC
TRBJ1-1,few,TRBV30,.,CAWSVMWGITEAFF,TGTGCCTGGAGTGTAATGTGGGGGATCACTGAAGCTTTCTTT
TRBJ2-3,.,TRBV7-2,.,CASSLQTDTQYF,TGTGCCAGCAGCTTACAGACGGATACGCAGTATTTT
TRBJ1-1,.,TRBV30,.,CAWSVVRSTEAFF,TGTGCCTGGAGTGTCGTCAGGTCCACTGAAGCTTTCTTT
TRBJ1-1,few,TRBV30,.,CAWSAGTPNTEAFF,TGTGCCTGGAGTGCAGGGACTCCGAACACTGAAGCTTTCTTT
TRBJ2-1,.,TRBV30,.,CAWNFGREQFF,TGTGCCTGGAATTTCGGACGGGAGCAGTTCTTC
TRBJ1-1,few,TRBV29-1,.,CSVAKGTMNTEAFF,TGCAGCGTTGCAAAGGGGACCATGAACACTGAAGCTTTCTTT
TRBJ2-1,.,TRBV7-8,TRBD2,CASSELANSYNEQFF,TGTGCCAGCAGCGAACTAGCGAACTCCTACAATGAGCAGTTCTTC
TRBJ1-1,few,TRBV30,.,CAWSPRSYMREAFF,TGTGCCTGGAGCCCCCGCAGTTATATGCGGGAAGCTTTCTTT
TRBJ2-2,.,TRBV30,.,CAWSRRSGTGELFF,TGTGCCTGGAGTAGAAGGAGCGGCACCGGGGAGCTGTTTTTT
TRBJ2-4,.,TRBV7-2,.,CASSSSGAKNIQYF,TGTGCCAGCAGCTCTTCGGGGGCCAAAAACATTCAGTACTTC
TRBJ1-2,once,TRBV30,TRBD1,CAWSPDRGLSYGYTF,TGTGCCTGGAGTCCTGACAGGGGGCTGAGTTATGGCTACACCTTC
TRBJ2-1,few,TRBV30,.,CAWNGGSSYNEQFF,TGTGCCTGGAACGGAGGGAGTAGCTACAATGAGCAGTTCTTC
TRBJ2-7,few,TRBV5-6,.,CASSLSSNEQYF,TGTGCCAGCAGCTTGAGCAGCAACGAGCAGTACTTC
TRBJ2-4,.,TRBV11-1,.,CASSERQQDIQYF,TGTGCCAGCAGCGAGAGACAACAAGACATTCAGTACTTC
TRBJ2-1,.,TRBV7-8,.,CASSLNNEQFF,TGTGCCAGCAGCTTAAACAATGAGCAGTTCTTC
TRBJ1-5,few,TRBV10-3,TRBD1,CAIGQDLNQPQHF,TGTGCCATCGGACAGGACCTCAATCAGCCCCAGCATTTT
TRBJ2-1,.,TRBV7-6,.,CASSLSSGTHNEQFF,TGTGCCAGCAGCTTATCCTCGGGGACTCACAATGAGCAGTTCTTC
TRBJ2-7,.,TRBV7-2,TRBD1,CASSPDRGQYYEQYF,TGTGCCAGCAGCCCTGACAGGGGGCAGTACTACGAGCAGTACTTC
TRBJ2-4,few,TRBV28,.,CASNRALVKNIQYF,TGTGCCAGCAACCGAGCTTTGGTCAAAAACATTCAGTACTTC
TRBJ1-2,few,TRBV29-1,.,CSVQRGMSYGYTF,TGCAGCGTGCAGCGGGGGATGAGCTATGGCTACACCTTC
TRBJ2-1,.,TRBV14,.,CASAYHNEQFF,TGTGCCAGCGCGTATCACAATGAGCAGTTCTTC
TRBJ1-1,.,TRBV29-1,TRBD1,CSVPKGQGSTEAFF,TGCAGCGTCCCCAAAGGACAGGGGAGCACTGAAGCTTTCTTT
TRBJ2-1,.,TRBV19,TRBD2,CASSIDQLAGEGTYNEQFF,TGTGCCAGTAGTATAGATCAGCTAGCGGGTGAGGGAACTTACAATGAGCAGTTCTTC
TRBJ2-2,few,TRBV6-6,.,CASSYQNTGELFF,TGTGCCAGCAGTTATCAGAACACCGGGGAGCTGTTTTTT
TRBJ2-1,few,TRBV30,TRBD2,CAWSSGLFSYNEQFF,TGTGCCTGGTCTAGCGGATTATTCTCCTACAATGAGCAGTTCTTC
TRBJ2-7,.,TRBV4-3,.,CASSQVIGSGSYEQYF,TGCGCCAGCAGCCAAGTGATTGGTTCGGGCTCCTACGAGCAGTACTTC
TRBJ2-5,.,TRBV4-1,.,CASRPYEGFQETQYF,TGCGCCAGCAGGCCCTACGAAGGGTTCCAAGAGACCCAGTACTTC
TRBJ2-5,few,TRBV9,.,CASSTDPFPQETQYF,TGTGCCAGCAGCACTGACCCTTTCCCTCAAGAGACCCAGTACTTC
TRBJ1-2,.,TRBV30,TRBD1,CAWRYRDRPLYGYTF,TGTGCCTGGAGATACCGGGACAGGCCATTATATGGCTACACCTTC
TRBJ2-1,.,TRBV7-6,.,CASSLEGYEQFF,TGTGCCAGCAGCTTAGAGGGATATGAGCAGTTCTTC
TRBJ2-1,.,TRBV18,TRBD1,CASSPGQGASNEQFF,TGTGCCAGCTCACCGGGACAGGGGGCGTCCAATGAGCAGTTCTTC
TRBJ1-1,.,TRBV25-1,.,CASSEWVGYTEAFF,TGTGCCAGCAGTGAATGGGTCGGCTACACTGAAGCTTTCTTT
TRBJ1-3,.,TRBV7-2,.,CASSLKGSGNTIYF,TGTGCCAGCAGCCTAAAAGGCTCTGGAAACACCATATATTTT
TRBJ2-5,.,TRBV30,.,CAWGATPQETQYF,TGTGCCTGGGGGGCCACGCCCCAAGAGACCCAGTACTTC
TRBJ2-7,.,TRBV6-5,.,CASSKSVQASYEQYF,TGTGCCAGTAGTAAATCCGTACAGGCCTCCTACGAGCAGTACTTC
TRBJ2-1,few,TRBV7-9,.,CASSFSHNEQFF,TGTGCCAGCAGCTTTTCCCACAATGAGCAGTTCTTC
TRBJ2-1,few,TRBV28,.,CASSPRGLSYNEQFF,TGTGCCAGCAGTCCCCGGGGGCTTTCATACAATGAGCAGTTCTTC
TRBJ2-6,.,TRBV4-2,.,CASSQEGDRDSSLSGANVLTF,TGTGCCAGCAGCCAAGAGGGTGACAGAGACAGTTCCCTCTCTGGGGCCAACGTCCTGACTTTC